The 23 T cell receptor beta chains reported below all come from one sample, sequenced in a study of cytomegalovirus exposure and HLA in healthy donors (TCRdb year 2017). Library prep was done by the immunoSEQ multiplex PCR assay. For the multiplex PCR, a mixture combining 60 forward primers for TCR Vbeta segments and 13 reverse primers for TCR Jbeta segments was used. TCRdb's version of the immuneACCESS table is confined to in-frame rearrangements and falls short of the full clone set. An unresolved V gene accounts for under half of the shortfall where checked; the remainder is of unknown origin. Present in this sample are hundreds of thousands of clones, 70% to 80% of which were seen just once. 3% to 4% of the sample is in the top ten clones. Sequencing was performed on PBMCs. The receptors come from a male donor in good health and CMV-seronegative.

This clone showed up just once. This chain links TRBV9 with TRBJ2-5; TRBD2 aligns across 9 bases. Per the germline V gene, CDR1 is SGDLS and CDR2 is YYNGEE. This CDR3 is 18 amino acids long. Trimming at V came to 0 bases and at J to 4 bases, leaving 13 bases not matched to a gene. CDR3 nucleotides: TGTGCCAGCAGCGTAGCTACGGGTAGCGGGGGCCTGGGAGAGACCCAGTACTTC. Translated: CASSVATGSGGLGETQYF. Full variable domain (rest looked up from reference TRBV9 and TRBJ2-5): DSGVTQTPKHLITATGQRVTLRCSPRSGDLSVYWYQQSLDQGLQFLIQYYNGEERAKGNILERFSAQQFPDLHSELNLSSLELGDSALYFCASSVATGSGGLGETQYFGPGTRLLVL.

The V call is TRBV19, the J call TRBJ2-2; TRBD2 aligns across 7 bases. In germline, CDR1 is LNHDA, CDR2 SQIVND (reference sequence). The junction had 3 bases not matched to a gene; V was cut back by 0 bases and J by 5 bases. This CDR3 region has 15 residues. The CDR3 DNA follows: TGTGCCAGTAGTATAGAAGGACTAGGGACCGGGGAGCTGTTTTTT. Protein product: CASSIEGLGTGELFF. Supplemented by reference TRBV19 and TRBJ2-2, the full variable domain reads DGGITQSPKYLFRKEGQNVTLSCEQNLNHDAMYWYRQDPGQGLRLIYYSQIVNDFQKGDIAEGYSVSREKKESFPLTVTSAQKNPTAFYLCASSIEGLGTGELFFGEGSRLTVL.

Here the CDR3 reads CASSPGISDTQYF. The CDR3 DNA reads TGCGCCAGCAGTCCCGGGATTTCGGATACGCAGTATTTT. V gene TRBV5-1 combines with J gene TRBJ2-3, with D maybe TRBD2 (5 bases). This CDR3 is 13 amino acids long. Trimming cost V 5 bases and J 6 bases, with 13 bases left between them. Per the germline V gene, CDR1 is SGHRS and CDR2 is YFSETQ.

The V gene is TRBV28, the J gene TRBJ1-4; tentatively, D is TRBD1 (6 bases). The CDR3 contains 16 residues. CDR1 is MDHEN and CDR2 is SYDVKM in the germline V gene. Trimming left V 4 bases short and J 0 bases short, with 12 bases between. The CDR3 coding sequence is TGTGCCAGCAGTTACCGGGGGGCTGCAACTAATGAAAAACTGTTTTTT. Amino acid sequence: CASSYRGAATNEKLFF.

This chain links TRBV18 with TRBJ2-1, with 7 bases aligning to TRBD1. This CDR3 contains 14 residues. V was clipped by 3 bases and J by 10 bases; unmatched bases: 9. Germline CDR1 is KGHSH and CDR2 is LQKENI. The CDR3 DNA reads as TGTGCCAGCTCACCCCCCCCAACAGGGGAGGAGCAGTTCTTC. It encodes CASSPPPTGEEQFF.

The chain is built from TRBV10-3 and TRBJ1-5; D is perhaps TRBD1 (6 bases). The ends were cut back, 3 bases at V and 2 bases at J, with 14 bases in the middle. The germline gives CDR1 ENHRY, CDR2 SYGVKD. The CDR3 runs to 16 residues. CDR3 nucleotides: TGTGCCATCAGTGATCGGGGGGCGGAGGGCAATCAGCCCCAGCATTTT. Translated: CAISDRGAEGNQPQHF.

The chain has TRBV30 and TRBJ1-1; TRBD1 is a possible D gene (5 bases). Between the trimmed V and J ends, which lost 5 bases and 4 bases, there was a span of 8 bases. The CDR3 has 11 residues. From germline, CDR1 is GTSNPN and CDR2 SVGIG (reference sequence). CDR3: CAWGRGTEAFF. Here the CDR3 DNA reads TGTGCCTGGGGGAGGGGCACTGAAGCTTTCTTT.

This chain connects TRBV4-2 to TRBJ2-3; 12 positions match TRBD2. J was trimmed by 6 bases and V by 0 bases; bases with no gene match: 4. The CDR3 contains 16 residues. CDR1 and CDR2 (germline): LGHNA, YNFKEQ. The CDR3: CASSQDLAGGRDTQYF. For the CDR3, the DNA is TGTGCCAGCAGCCAAGATCTAGCGGGAGGGCGGGATACGCAGTATTTT.

The CDR3 reads CASSFSTTEAFF. CDR3 bases: TGTGCCAGCAGCTTTTCCACTACTGAAGCTTTCTTT. The J gene is TRBJ1-1, the V gene TRBV11-1; D is ambiguous. The V end lost 3 bases, the J end lost 5 bases, and 7 bases lay between the germline ends. The V gene's germline CDR1 is SGHAT and CDR2 FQDESV (reference sequence). This CDR3 is 12 amino acids long.

This chain connects TRBV25-1 to TRBJ2-1; 9 bases are shared with TRBD2. The CDR3 runs to 14 residues. Germline CDR1 reads MGHDK; CDR2 reads SYGVNS. V lost 7 bases and J lost 10; bases outside the gene matches: 11. CDR3 residues: CASKGLALAGEQFF. DNA for the CDR3: TGTGCCAGCAAAGGACTAGCGCTGGCGGGAGAGCAGTTCTTC.

This clone was counted once. The CDR3 sequence is CASSSATGSSEQYF. DNA for the CDR3: TGTGCCAGCAGCTCGGCGACAGGGTCTAGCGAGCAGTACTTC. The chain uses TRBV5-6 and TRBJ2-7; 7 bases are shared with TRBD1. CDR3 length equals 14 residues. V gave up 3 bases and J gave up 6 bases; unmatched junction bases: 9. Germline CDR1 SGHDT, CDR2 YYEEEE.

This sequence joins TRBV10-2 and TRBJ2-1; 9 bases align to TRBD1. After removal of 6 bases from V and 7 bases from J, the junction contained 10 bases not matched to a gene. From germline, CDR1 is WSHSY and CDR2 SAAADI. CDR3 size: 15 residues. This CDR3 reads CASSVTGGVRNEQFF. The CDR3, as DNA: TGCGCCAGCAGCGTTACAGGGGGCGTTCGTAATGAGCAGTTCTTC.

This clone was observed a single time. This CDR3 is CASSPSSRGKGTQYF. The CDR3 bases are TGTGCCAGCAGCCCTAGCAGTAGAGGAAAAGGTACGCAGTATTTT. V usage is TRBV9 and J usage is TRBJ2-3; tentatively, D is TRBD2 (5 bases). V lost 4 bases, J lost 8 bases, and 20 bases lay in between. Germline CDR1 and CDR2: SGDLS and YYNGEE. The CDR3 loop spans 15 amino acids.

This clone was seen just once. The chain links TRBV25-1 to TRBJ1-2; TRBD1 is a possible D gene (6 bases). Germline values: CDR1 MGHDK, CDR2 SYGVNS. The CDR3 length is 15 residues. Trimming took off 3 bases at V and 6 bases at J, with 17 bases between the two ends. CDR3 region: CASSDYRASGDGYTF. In DNA form, the CDR3 reads TGTGCCAGCAGTGACTACAGGGCATCAGGAGATGGCTACACCTTC.

The V and J genes are TRBV13 and TRBJ2-3; D may be TRBD1 (6 bases). From germline, CDR1 is PRHDT and CDR2 FYEKMQ (reference sequence). CDR3 length: 16 amino acids. V lost 1 base, J lost 1 base, and 12 bases lay in between. The CDR3, as DNA: TGTGCCAGCAGCTTAGCCCCCGGGACACGCACAGATACGCAGTATTTT. It specifies CASSLAPGTRTDTQYF.

This chain connects TRBV2 to TRBJ2-1, with 14 bases aligning to TRBD2. The CDR3 sequence is 18 residues long. V lost 3 bases to trimming and J lost 2 bases; unmatched junction nucleotides: 6. Per the germline V gene, CDR1 is SNHLY and CDR2 is FYNNEI. CDR3 nucleotides: TGTGCCAGCAGTGAGAGGACTAGCGGGAGGAATACCTACAATGAGCAGTTCTTC. Translating it yields CASSERTSGRNTYNEQFF.

The chain recombines TRBV5-1 with TRBJ2-6; D gene unclear. Germline CDR1 and CDR2: SGHRS and YFSETQ. Trimming removed 2 bases from V and 0 bases from J, with 18 bases in between. CDR3 length: 19 residues. The CDR3 spells CASSLLIEAAFSGANVLTF. CDR3 coding DNA: TGCGCCAGCAGCTTACTCATTGAGGCCGCCTTCTCTGGGGCCAACGTCCTGACTTTC.

This sequence joins TRBV7-9 and TRBJ2-3; D is possibly TRBD2 (6 bases). The germline V gene has CDR1 SEHNR and CDR2 FQNEAQ (reference sequence). Between the trimmed V and J ends, which lost 2 bases and 1 base, there was a span of 19 bases. There are 18 residues in the CDR3. The CDR3 DNA is TGTGCCAGCAGCTTAAGAGGAAGCGGGCCTCTGCGCACAGATACGCAGTATTTT. Amino acid sequence: CASSLRGSGPLRTDTQYF.

The chain is built from TRBV15 and TRBJ2-2, with 7 positions matching TRBD1. V dropped 5 bases and J dropped 6; count of bases not matched to a gene: 12. The germline gives CDR1 LNHNV, CDR2 YYDKDF (reference sequence). The CDR3 sequence is 16 residues long. The CDR3 sequence: CATSRRQGIFAGELFF. The CDR3 DNA reads as TGTGCCACCAGCCGACGACAGGGTATCTTCGCCGGGGAGCTGTTTTTT. Supplemented by reference TRBV15 and TRBJ2-2, the full variable domain reads DAMVIQNPRYQVTQFGKPVTLSCSQTLNHNVMYWYQQKSSQAPKLLFHYYDKDFNNEADTPDNFQSRRPNTSFCFLDIRSPGLGDTAMYLCATSRRQGIFAGELFFGEGSRLTVL.

The rearrangement links TRBV7-7 to TRBJ2-3; 9 bases are a match to TRBD1. The CDR3 is 15 amino acids. V was clipped by 6 bases and J by 6 bases; unmatched bases: 10. Looked up from germline, CDR1 is SSHAT and CDR2 is FNYEAQ (reference sequence). The DNA for the CDR3 is TGTGCCAGCAGTTTTTCAGGGACAGGGCTCGATACGCAGTATTTT. Its translation is CASSFSGTGLDTQYF.

In its sample, this clone was seen once. The chain carries TRBV7-9 and TRBJ1-1; 7 bases are shared with TRBD1. This CDR3 contains 15 residues. Trimming took 5 bases from V and 5 from J; bases not matched to a gene: 11. The V gene's germline CDR1 is SEHNR and CDR2 FQNEAQ (reference sequence). The CDR3 region has the DNA TGTGCCAGCAGCCGCCCGGCACAGGGGAATACTGAAGCTTTCTTT. Translated: CASSRPAQGNTEAFF.

The chain joins TRBV9 to TRBJ2-2; tentative D call: TRBD2 (5 bases). This CDR3 has 13 amino acids. Germline values: CDR1 SGDLS, CDR2 YYNGEE. V lost 4 bases and J lost 4, with 8 bases in between. DNA for the CDR3: TGTGCCAGCAGCCCGGGGTCCACCGGGGAGCTGTTTTTT. It specifies CASSPGSTGELFF.

This chain links TRBV9 with TRBJ2-1, with D perhaps matching TRBD1 (6 bases). This CDR3 comprises 15 residues. Germline-derived CDR1 and CDR2 are SGDLS and YYNGEE. V lost 0 bases and J 2 bases, leaving 9 bases between the germline ends. The CDR3 DNA reads as TGTGCCAGCAGCGTAGGGACAGTTCCCTACAATGAGCAGTTCTTC. Protein product: CASSVGTVPYNEQFF.